The sequence of this TCR beta chain was determined in a study of cytomegalovirus exposure and HLA in healthy donors. PCR used 60 Vbeta primers and 13 Jbeta primers. In the study's own analysis: The count from a later analysis was 65 million to 90 million unique TCR beta chains, 9.5 million to 11 million of them shared. Produced via immunoSEQ multiplex PCR; TCRdb's table is partial and in-frame only. The V and J calls and clone size come from that table; D and trimming were worked out from the DNA. This table holds approximately 150,000 clones, over 60% found once. Among the donors, all were healthy bone marrow donors. The CDR3 covers 15 residues. CDR1 is MGHDK, CDR2 SYGVNS, per germline. The V gene end was trimmed by 10 bases and the J gene end by 5 bases; junction bases not matched to a gene: 6.

This clonotype was sampled from a woman in her sixties or seventies in good health and CMV-seronegative. Sequenced input: PBMCs. The chain carries TRBV25-1 and TRBJ2-2, with 14 bases identical to TRBD2. This chain's CDR3 is CATSRLAGGTGELFF. The CDR3 coding sequence is TGTGCCACCTCACGACTAGCGGGGGGGACCGGGGAGCTGTTTTTT.